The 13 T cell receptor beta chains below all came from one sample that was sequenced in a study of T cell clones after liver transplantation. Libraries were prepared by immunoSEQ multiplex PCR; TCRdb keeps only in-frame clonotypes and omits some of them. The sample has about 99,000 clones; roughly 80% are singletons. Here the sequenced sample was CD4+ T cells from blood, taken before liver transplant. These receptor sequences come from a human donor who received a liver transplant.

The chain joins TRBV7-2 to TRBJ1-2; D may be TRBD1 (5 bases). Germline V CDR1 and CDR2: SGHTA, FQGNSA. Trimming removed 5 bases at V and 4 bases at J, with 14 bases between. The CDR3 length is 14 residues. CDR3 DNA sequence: TGTGCCAGCAGCCTCGCGGCAGGGAGCTATGGCTACACCTTC. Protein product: CASSLAAGSYGYTF.

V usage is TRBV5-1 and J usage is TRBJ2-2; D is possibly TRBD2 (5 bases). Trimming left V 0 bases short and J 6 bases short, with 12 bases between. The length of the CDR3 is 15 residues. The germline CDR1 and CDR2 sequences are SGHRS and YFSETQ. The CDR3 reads CASSLAPSSAGELFF. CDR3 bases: TGCGCCAGCAGCTTGGCCCCTAGCAGCGCCGGGGAGCTGTTTTTT.

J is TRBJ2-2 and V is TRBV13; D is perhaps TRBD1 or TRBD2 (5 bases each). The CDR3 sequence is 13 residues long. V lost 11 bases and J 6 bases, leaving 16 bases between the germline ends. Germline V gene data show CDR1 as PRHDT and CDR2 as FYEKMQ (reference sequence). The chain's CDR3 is CASRESAAGELFF. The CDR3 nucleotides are TGTGCCTCCAGGGAGTCCGCGGCCGGGGAGCTGTTTTTT. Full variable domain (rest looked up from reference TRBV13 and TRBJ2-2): AAGVIQSPRHLIKEKRETATLKCYPIPRHDTVYWYQQGPGQDPQFLISFYEKMQSDKGSIPDRFSAQQFSDYHSELNMSSLELGDSALYFCASRESAAGELFFGEGSRLTVL.

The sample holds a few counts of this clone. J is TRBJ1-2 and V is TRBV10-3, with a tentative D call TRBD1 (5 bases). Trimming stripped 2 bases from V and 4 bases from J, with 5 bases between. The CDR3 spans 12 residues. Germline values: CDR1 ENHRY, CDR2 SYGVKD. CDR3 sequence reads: CAISEGGYGYTF. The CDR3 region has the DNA TGTGCCATCAGTGAGGGGGGCTATGGCTACACCTTC.

The CDR3 sequence is CASSLLAGGETQYF. The CDR3 coding sequence is TGTGCCAGCAGTTTGCTAGCGGGAGGAGAGACCCAGTACTTC. This chain connects TRBV27 to TRBJ2-5, with 11 bases lining up with TRBD2. Germline CDR1 MNHEY, CDR2 SMNVEV (reference sequence). The V and J ends lost 3 bases and 4 bases, in that order; junction bases with no gene match: 1. The CDR3 loop spans 14 amino acids.

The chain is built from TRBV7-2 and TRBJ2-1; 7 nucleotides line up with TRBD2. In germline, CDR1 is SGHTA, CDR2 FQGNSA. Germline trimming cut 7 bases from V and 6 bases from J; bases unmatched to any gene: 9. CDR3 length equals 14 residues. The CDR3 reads CASIGDYLLNEQFF. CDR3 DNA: TGTGCCAGCATCGGGGACTATTTACTCAATGAGCAGTTCTTC. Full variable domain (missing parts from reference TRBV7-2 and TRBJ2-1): GAGVSQSPSNKVTEKGKDVELRCDPISGHTALYWYRQSLGQGLEFLIYFQGNSAPDKSGLPSDRFSAERTGGSVSTLTIQRTQQEDSAVYLCASIGDYLLNEQFFGPGTRLTVL.

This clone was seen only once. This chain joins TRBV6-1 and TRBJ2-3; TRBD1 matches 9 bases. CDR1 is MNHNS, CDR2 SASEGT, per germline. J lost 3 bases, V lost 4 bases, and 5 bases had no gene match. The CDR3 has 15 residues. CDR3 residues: CASSARTGVTDTQYF. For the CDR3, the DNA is TGTGCCAGCAGTGCCCGGACAGGGGTAACAGATACGCAGTATTTT.

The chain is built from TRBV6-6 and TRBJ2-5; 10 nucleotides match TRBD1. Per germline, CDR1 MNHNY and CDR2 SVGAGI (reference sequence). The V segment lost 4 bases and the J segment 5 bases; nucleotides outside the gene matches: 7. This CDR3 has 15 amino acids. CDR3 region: CASSFAGTGVETQYF. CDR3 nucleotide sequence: TGTGCCAGCAGTTTCGCCGGGACAGGGGTGGAGACCCAGTACTTC.

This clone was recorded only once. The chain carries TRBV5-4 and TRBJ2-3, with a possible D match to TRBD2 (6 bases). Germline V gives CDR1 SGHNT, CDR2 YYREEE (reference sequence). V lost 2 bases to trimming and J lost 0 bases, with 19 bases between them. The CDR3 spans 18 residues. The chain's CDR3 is CASSFRLEPTPSTDTQYF. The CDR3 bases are TGTGCCAGCAGCTTCAGACTAGAACCTACTCCTAGCACAGATACGCAGTATTTT. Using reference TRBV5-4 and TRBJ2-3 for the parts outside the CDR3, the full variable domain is ETGVTQSPTHLIKTRGQQVTLRCSSQSGHNTVSWYQQALGQGPQFIFQYYREEENGRGNFPPRFSGLQFPNYSSELNVNALELDDSALYLCASSFRLEPTPSTDTQYFGPGTRLTVL.

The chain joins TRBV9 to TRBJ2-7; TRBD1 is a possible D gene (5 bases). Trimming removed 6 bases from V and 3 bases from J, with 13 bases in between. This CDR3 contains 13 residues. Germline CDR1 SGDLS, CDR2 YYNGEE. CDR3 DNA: TGTGCCAGCACAAGGGGCCAGTACTACGAGCAGTACTTC. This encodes CASTRGQYYEQYF.

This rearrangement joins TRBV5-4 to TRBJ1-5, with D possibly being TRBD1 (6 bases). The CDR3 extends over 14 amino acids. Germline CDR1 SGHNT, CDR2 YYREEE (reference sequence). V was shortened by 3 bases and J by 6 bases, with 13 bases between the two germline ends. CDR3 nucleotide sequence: TGTGCCAGCAGCTCCGGGGCCAGGGGTCAGCCCCAGCATTTT. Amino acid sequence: CASSSGARGQPQHF.

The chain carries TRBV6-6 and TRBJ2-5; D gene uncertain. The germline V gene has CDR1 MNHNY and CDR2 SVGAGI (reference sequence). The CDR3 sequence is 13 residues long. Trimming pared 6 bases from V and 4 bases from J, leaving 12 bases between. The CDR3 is CASSPFYGETQYF. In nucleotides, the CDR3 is TGTGCCAGCAGCCCATTCTATGGAGAGACCCAGTACTTC.

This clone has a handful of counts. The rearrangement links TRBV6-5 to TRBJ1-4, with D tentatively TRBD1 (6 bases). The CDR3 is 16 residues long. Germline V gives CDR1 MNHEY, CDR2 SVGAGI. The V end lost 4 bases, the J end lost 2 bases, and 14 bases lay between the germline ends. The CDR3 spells CASSSPGRGTNEKLFF. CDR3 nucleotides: TGTGCCAGCAGTTCCCCCGGAAGGGGGACTAATGAAAAACTGTTTTTT.